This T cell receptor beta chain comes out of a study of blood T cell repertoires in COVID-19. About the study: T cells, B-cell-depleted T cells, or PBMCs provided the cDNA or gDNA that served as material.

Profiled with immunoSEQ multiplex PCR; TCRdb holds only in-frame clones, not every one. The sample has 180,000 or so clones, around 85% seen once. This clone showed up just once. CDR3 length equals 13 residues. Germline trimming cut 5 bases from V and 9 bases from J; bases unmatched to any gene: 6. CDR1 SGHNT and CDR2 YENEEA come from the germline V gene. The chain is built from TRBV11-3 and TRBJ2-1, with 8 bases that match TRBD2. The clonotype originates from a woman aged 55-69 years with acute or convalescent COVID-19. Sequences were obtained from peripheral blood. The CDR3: CASSVTSVGEQFF. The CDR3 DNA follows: TGTGCCAGCAGCGTGACTAGCGTGGGTGAGCAGTTCTTC.